The source of this TCR beta chain is a study of blood T cell repertoires in COVID-19. All enrollees were roughly 18 to 95 years old and from around 25 US areas. Self-reported history from a screening survey and questionnaire set each donor's cohort. Germline V gene data show CDR1 as LNHDA and CDR2 as SQIVND (reference sequence). The CDR3 is 16 residues long. The V segment lost 5 bases and the J segment 6 bases; nucleotides outside the gene matches: 10. TCRdb's table, derived via immunoSEQ multiplex PCR, lists solely in-frame clones and lacks some. The sample includes around 310,000 clones, over 85% of them seen just once.

The chain combines TRBV19 with TRBJ2-1; 10 bases are shared with TRBD2. What was sequenced was PBMCs or T cells enriched from blood (not recorded which). This receptor was identified in a woman aged 25-40 years who had recovered from COVID-19. The CDR3 region is CASSRRTSGGGNEQFF. The CDR3 region has the DNA TGTGCCAGTAGTCGGCGGACTAGCGGAGGTGGCAATGAGCAGTTCTTC.